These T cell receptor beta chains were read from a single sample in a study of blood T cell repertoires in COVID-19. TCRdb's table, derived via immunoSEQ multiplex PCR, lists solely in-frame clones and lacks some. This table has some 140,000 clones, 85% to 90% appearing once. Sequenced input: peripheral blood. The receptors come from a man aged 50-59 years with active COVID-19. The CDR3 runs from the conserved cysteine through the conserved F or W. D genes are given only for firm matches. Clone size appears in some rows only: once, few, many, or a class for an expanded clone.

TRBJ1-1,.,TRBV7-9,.,CASSLGAVAEAFF,TGTGCCAGCAGCTTAGGGGCCGTGGCTGAAGCTTTCTTT
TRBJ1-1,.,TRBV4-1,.,CASSGQLNTEAFF,TGCGCCAGCAGCGGACAGTTGAACACTGAAGCTTTCTTT
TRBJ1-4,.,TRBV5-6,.,CASSLATGNEKLFF,TGTGCCAGCAGCTTGGCTACAGGGAATGAAAAACTGTTTTTT
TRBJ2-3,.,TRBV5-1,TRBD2,CASSSGLAVWEDTQYF,TGCGCCAGCAGCTCTGGACTAGCGGTATGGGAAGATACGCAGTATTTT
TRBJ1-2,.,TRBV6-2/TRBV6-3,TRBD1,CASSSTGIIYGYTF,TGTGCCAGCAGTTCGACAGGGATAATCTATGGCTACACCTTC
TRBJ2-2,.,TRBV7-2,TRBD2,CASRPAGLATTGELFF,TGTGCCAGCAGACCAGCCGGACTAGCGACCACCGGGGAGCTGTTTTTT
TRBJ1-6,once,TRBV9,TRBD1,CASSGTGRPPLHF,TGTGCCAGCAGCGGGACAGGGCGCCCACCCCTCCACTTT
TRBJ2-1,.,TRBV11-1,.,CASSLRPAGPEQFF,TGTGCCAGCAGCCTCAGACCAGCGGGCCCAGAGCAGTTCTTC
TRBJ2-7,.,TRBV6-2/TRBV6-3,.,CASSRTNYGVTYEQYF,TGTGCCAGCAGTCGTACCAATTACGGGGTCACCTACGAGCAGTACTTC
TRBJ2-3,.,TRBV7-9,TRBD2,CASSPSGGSTDTQYF,TGTGCCAGCAGCCCCAGCGGGGGGAGCACAGATACGCAGTATTTT
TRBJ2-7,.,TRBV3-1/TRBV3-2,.,CASSSDFSYEQYF,TGTGCCAGCAGCTCGGACTTTTCCTACGAGCAGTACTTC
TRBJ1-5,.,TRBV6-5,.,CASSLRRETQPQHF,TGTGCCAGCAGCCTAAGGAGGGAAACACAGCCCCAGCATTTT
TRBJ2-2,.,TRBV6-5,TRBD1,CASSFTGENTGELFF,TGTGCCAGCAGTTTTACAGGGGAGAACACCGGGGAGCTGTTTTTT
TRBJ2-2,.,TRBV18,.,CASSQYSSPATGELFF,TGTGCCAGCTCACAATACTCTAGCCCCGCCACCGGGGAGCTGTTTTTT
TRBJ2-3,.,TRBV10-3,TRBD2,CAIRLAGDTDTQYF,TGTGCCATCAGACTAGCGGGGGACACAGATACGCAGTATTTT
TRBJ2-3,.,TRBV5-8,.,CASSLEGSTDTQYF,TGTGCCAGCAGCTTGGAGGGGAGCACAGATACGCAGTATTTT
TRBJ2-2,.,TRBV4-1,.,CASSQVLGQVGLTGELFF,TGCGCCAGCAGCCAAGTCCTCGGGCAGGTCGGACTCACCGGGGAGCTGTTTTTT
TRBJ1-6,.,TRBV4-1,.,CASSQETSIAGRSPLHF,TGCGCCAGCAGCCAAGAGACATCTATTGCGGGGAGATCACCCCTCCACTTT
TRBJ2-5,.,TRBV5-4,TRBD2,CASRSKRGVETQYF,TGTGCCAGCCGATCAAAGCGGGGGGTAGAGACCCAGTACTTC
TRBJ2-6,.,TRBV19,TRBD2,CASTWGGTGANVLTF,TGTGCCAGTACCTGGGGGGGAACTGGGGCCAACGTCCTGACTTTC
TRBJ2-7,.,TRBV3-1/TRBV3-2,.,CASSQDWSGGEQYF,TGTGCCAGCAGCCAAGATTGGTCCGGGGGCGAGCAGTACTTC
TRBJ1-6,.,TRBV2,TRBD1,CASRWTGRNSPLHF,TGTGCCAGCAGATGGACAGGGAGGAATTCACCCCTCCACTTT
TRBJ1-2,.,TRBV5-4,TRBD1,CASSLRARQGLGGYTF,TGTGCCAGCAGCTTAAGGGCCCGACAGGGCCTAGGGGGCTACACCTTC
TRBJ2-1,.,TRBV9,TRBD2,CASSVVRLAGMNEQFF,TGTGCCAGCAGCGTAGTACGCCTAGCGGGTATGAATGAGCAGTTCTTC
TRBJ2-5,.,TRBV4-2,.,CASSQDLRETQYF,TGTGCCAGCAGCCAAGATCTCAGGGAGACCCAGTACTTC
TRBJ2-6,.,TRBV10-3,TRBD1,CAISGYLGQGQTGANVLTF,TGTGCCATCAGTGGCTACTTGGGACAGGGTCAAACCGGGGCCAACGTCCTGACTTTC
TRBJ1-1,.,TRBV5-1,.,CASSLAGIGDTEAFF,TGCGCCAGCAGCTTGGCCGGGATTGGGGACACTGAAGCTTTCTTT
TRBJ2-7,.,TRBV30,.,CAWATGFSSYEQYF,TGTGCCTGGGCGACAGGTTTCAGCTCCTACGAGCAGTACTTC
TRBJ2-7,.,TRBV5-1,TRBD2,CASSLGSRGGEQYF,TGCGCCAGCAGCTTGGGCTCCCGGGGGGGTGAGCAGTACTTC
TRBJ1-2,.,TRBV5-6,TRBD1,CASSLRQGDGYTF,TGTGCCAGCAGCTTGAGGCAGGGGGATGGCTACACCTTC
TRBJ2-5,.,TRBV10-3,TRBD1,CAISESYGQGETQYF,TGTGCCATCAGTGAGTCCTACGGACAGGGCGAGACCCAGTACTTC
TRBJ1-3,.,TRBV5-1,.,CASSLEQGHTIYF,TGCGCCAGCAGCTTAGAACAGGGACACACCATATATTTT
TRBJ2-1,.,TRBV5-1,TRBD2,CASSLLRPGGYNEQFF,TGCGCCAGCAGCTTATTGCGTCCGGGGGGTTACAATGAGCAGTTCTTC
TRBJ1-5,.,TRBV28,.,CASSSGGHQPQHF,TGTGCCAGCAGCTCGGGGGGGCATCAGCCCCAGCATTTT
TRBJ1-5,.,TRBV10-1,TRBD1,CASSEGQGGNQPQHF,TGCGCCAGCAGTGAGGGACAGGGCGGTAATCAGCCCCAGCATTTT
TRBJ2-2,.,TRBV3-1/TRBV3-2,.,CASSLLSRTGELFF,TGTGCCAGCAGCCTTCTATCTCGCACCGGGGAGCTGTTTTTT
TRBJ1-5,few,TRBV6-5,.,CASSRAPNSNQPQHF,TGTGCCAGCAGCCGAGCACCCAATAGCAATCAGCCCCAGCATTTT
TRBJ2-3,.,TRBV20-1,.,CSASYGLAFSTDTQYF,TGCAGTGCTAGTTATGGGTTAGCCTTTAGCACAGATACGCAGTATTTT
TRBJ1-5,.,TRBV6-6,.,CASNTGRGSRQPQHF,TGTGCCAGCAATACAGGGAGGGGTAGCCGGCAGCCCCAGCATTTT
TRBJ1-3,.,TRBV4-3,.,CASSQVHGGPGNTIYF,TGCGCCAGCAGCCAGGTACACGGAGGTCCTGGAAACACCATATATTTT
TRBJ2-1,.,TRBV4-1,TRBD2,CASSPSGGRGNEQFF,TGCGCCAGCAGCCCTTCGGGGGGGCGGGGTAATGAGCAGTTCTTC
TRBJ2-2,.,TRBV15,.,CAAGLDNTGELFF,TGTGCCGCCGGACTCGATAACACCGGGGAGCTGTTTTTT
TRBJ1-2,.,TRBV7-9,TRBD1,CASSRGTGTAFYGYTF,TGTGCCAGCAGCCGTGGGACAGGGACAGCATTCTATGGCTACACCTTC
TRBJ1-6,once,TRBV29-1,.,CSVGTGTDNSPLHF,TGCAGCGTTGGAACCGGGACTGATAATTCACCCCTCCACTTT
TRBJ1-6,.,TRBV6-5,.,CASSYRDRMNSPLHF,TGTGCCAGCAGTTACCGAGACAGGATGAATTCACCCCTCCACTTT
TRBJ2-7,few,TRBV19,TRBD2,CASSAGGGSYEQYF,TGTGCCAGTAGTGCCGGGGGGGGCTCCTACGAGCAGTACTTC
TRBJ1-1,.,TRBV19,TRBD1,CASRDRGVTSNTEAFF,TGTGCCAGTAGGGACAGGGGGGTGACCTCTAACACTGAAGCTTTCTTT
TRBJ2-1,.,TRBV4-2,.,CASSQEEFNEQFF,TGTGCCAGCAGCCAAGAAGAGTTCAATGAGCAGTTCTTC
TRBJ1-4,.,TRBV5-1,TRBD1,CASSGEGQGFEKLFF,TGCGCCAGCAGCGGGGAGGGACAGGGGTTTGAAAAACTGTTTTTT
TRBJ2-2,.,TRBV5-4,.,CASSLDTNTGELFF,TGTGCCAGCAGCCTTGACACGAACACCGGGGAGCTGTTTTTT
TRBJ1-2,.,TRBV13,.,CASSFGQYGYTF,TGTGCCAGCAGTTTTGGACAGTATGGCTACACCTTC
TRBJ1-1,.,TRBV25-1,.,CASSESGTEAFF,TGTGCCAGCAGTGAATCGGGCACTGAAGCTTTCTTT
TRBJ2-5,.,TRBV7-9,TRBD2,CASSMWTSGAQETQYF,TGTGCCAGCAGCATGTGGACTAGCGGGGCCCAAGAGACCCAGTACTTC
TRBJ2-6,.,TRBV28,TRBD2,CASAWRGAGANVLTF,TGTGCCAGCGCGTGGCGGGGGGCTGGGGCCAACGTCCTGACTTTC